In its sample, the clone carrying this TCR beta chain was seen many times. The antigen is unknown. Uncontrolled infection, other autoimmune disease, pregnancy or lactation disqualified patients from enrolment. The TCR beta CDR3 regions underwent amplification using RNA transcripts as the source. First-round RT-PCR targeting the TCR CDR3 was performed with the HTBI primer set. TCRdb ran MiXCR on the multiplex PCR reads and lists one entry per CDR3 protein. Counted here are about 380,000 distinct CDR3 sequences, about 14% occurring once; the ten biggest clones make up roughly a fifth. J was trimmed by 3 bases and V by 5 bases; bases with no gene match: 7. Germline V lookup: CDR1 DFQATT, CDR2 SNEGSKA (reference sequence). The CDR3 totals 13 residues. These data belong to a study of T cells in Graves' hyperthyroidism and ophthalmopathy. The study, taken as a whole, reports: From stable hyperthyroidism, ophthalmopathy was set apart by a 13 V-J model. Most thyroid clonotypes that were expanded above 0.001 also turned up in blood.

This rearrangement joins TRBV20-1 to TRBJ2-7; 7 bases match TRBD2. Material for sequencing was blood. This sequence originates from a woman in her thirties with Graves' ophthalmopathy. The CDR3 region is CSARASGHYEQYF. In DNA, the CDR3 is TGCAGTGCTCGGGCTAGCGGCCACTACGAGCAGTACTTC.